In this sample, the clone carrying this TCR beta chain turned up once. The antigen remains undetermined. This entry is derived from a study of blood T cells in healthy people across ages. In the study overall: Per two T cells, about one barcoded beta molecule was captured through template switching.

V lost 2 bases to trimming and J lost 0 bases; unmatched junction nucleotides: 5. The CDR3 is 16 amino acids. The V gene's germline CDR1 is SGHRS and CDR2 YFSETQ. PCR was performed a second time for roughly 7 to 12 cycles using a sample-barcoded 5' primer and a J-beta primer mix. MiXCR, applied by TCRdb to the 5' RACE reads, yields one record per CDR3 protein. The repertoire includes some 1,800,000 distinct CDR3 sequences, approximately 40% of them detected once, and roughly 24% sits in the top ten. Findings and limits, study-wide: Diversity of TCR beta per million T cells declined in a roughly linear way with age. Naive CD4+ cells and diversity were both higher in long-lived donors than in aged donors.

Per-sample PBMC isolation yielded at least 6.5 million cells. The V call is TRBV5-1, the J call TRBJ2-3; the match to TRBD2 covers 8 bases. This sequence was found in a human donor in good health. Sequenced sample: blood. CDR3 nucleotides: TGCGCCAGCAGCTTAGAGGGACTAGTAAGCACAGATACGCAGTATTTT. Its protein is CASSLEGLVSTDTQYF.